Following are 7 T cell receptor beta chains from one sample sequenced in a study of CD8 T cells in ankylosing spondylitis. One entry per CDR3 protein, called by TCRdb with MiXCR from the 5' RACE reads. The profile shows around 150,000 distinct CDR3 sequences, 11% of them singletons. The sample was blood, either unsorted or a sorted T cell fraction (not recorded which). The receptors stem from a male donor with ankylosing spondylitis or in good health (not recorded which).

This clonotype was seen a few times. The genes are TRBV18 and TRBJ1-1, with unresolved D. The CDR3 contains 13 residues. CDR1 is KGHSH and CDR2 is LQKENI in the germline V gene. The ends were cut back, 11 bases at V and 0 bases at J, with 13 bases in the middle. For the CDR3, the DNA is TGTGCCTGGTCCCTTGGCCTGAACACTGAAGCTTTCTTT. Translation gives CAWSLGLNTEAFF.

This clonotype was counted between two and nine times. The chain has TRBV10-3 and TRBJ2-1; 9 bases line up with TRBD2. From germline, CDR1 is ENHRY and CDR2 SYGVKD. The CDR3 spans 16 residues. The V segment lost 0 bases and the J segment 6 bases; nucleotides outside the gene matches: 6. The CDR3 is CAISESGGLAANEQFF. The CDR3 region has the DNA TGTGCCATCAGTGAGTCTGGGGGACTAGCCGCCAATGAGCAGTTCTTC.

Ten or more counts support this clonotype. The chain recombines TRBV10-3 with TRBJ1-2; D uncertain. CDR1 ENHRY and CDR2 SYGVKD come from the germline V gene. The CDR3 is made up of 12 amino acids. Trimming took 2 bases from V and 8 from J, leaving 9 bases between them. The CDR3 loop is CAISEHSEGYTF. The CDR3 DNA sequence: TGTGCCATCAGTGAGCACAGCGAAGGCTACACCTTC.

For this clonotype: The junction and the germline gene differ at one end; a read error may be behind it. This chain uses TRBV27 with TRBJ2-3; D not resolved. Germline CDR1 reads MNHEY; CDR2 reads SMNVEV (reference sequence). The CDR3 is made up of 13 amino acids. The CDR3 spells CAGSSAGTDTQYF. In nucleotides, the CDR3 is TGTGCCGGCAGTTCAGCTGGCACAGATACGCAGTATTTT.

The genes are TRBV5-1 and TRBJ1-1, with D tentatively TRBD1 (6 bases). The CDR3 contains 15 residues. Trimming removed 4 bases at V and 4 bases at J, with 17 bases between. Germline CDR1 reads SGHRS; CDR2 reads YFSETQ. The CDR3 nucleotides are TGCGCCAGCAGCACGGACAGACCTATGGTCACTGAAGCTTTCTTT. Encoded protein: CASSTDRPMVTEAFF.

This chain connects TRBV28 to TRBJ2-1; 7 positions match TRBD1. The V gene end was trimmed by 4 bases and the J gene end by 0 bases; junction bases not matched to a gene: 6. Germline V gives CDR1 MDHEN, CDR2 SYDVKM. This CDR3 has 16 amino acids. CDR3 DNA: TGTGCCAGCAGTTGGGACAGCCGAAGCTCCTACAATGAGCAGTTCTTC. This encodes CASSWDSRSSYNEQFF.

This clonotype was counted a single time. A clone one base away is much larger, so this may be a read error. The chain employs TRBV29-1 and TRBJ2-1; D may be TRBD1 or TRBD2 (5 bases each). Germline V gene sequence: CDR1 SQVTM, CDR2 ANQGSEA. The V end was cut by 6 bases, the J end by 9 bases, with 21 bases between. This CDR3 comprises 14 residues. The CDR3 here is CSVGDQSVGCEQFF. CDR3 in DNA: TGCAGCGTGGGGGATCAAAGTGTAGGTTGTGAGCAGTTCTTC.